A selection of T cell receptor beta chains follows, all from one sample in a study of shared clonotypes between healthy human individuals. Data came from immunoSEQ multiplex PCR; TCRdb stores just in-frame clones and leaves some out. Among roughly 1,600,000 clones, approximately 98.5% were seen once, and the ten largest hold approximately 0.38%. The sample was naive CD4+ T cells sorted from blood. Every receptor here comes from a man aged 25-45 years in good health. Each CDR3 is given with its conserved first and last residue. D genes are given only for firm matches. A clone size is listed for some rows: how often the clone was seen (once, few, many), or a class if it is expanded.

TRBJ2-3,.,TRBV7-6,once,CASSLFLAPTDTQYF,TGTGCCAGCAGCCTATTCTTGGCCCCCACAGATACGCAGTATTTT
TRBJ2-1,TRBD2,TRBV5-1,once,CASRQLAGRNEQFF,TGCGCCAGCCGACAACTAGCGGGACGCAATGAGCAGTTCTTC
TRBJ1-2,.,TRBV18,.,CASSPGQVGPYGYTF,TGTGCCAGCTCACCAGGCCAGGTTGGCCCCTATGGCTACACCTTC
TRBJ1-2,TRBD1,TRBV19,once,CASSAVPGQGASKNGYTF,TGTGCCAGTAGTGCAGTCCCGGGACAGGGGGCGAGTAAGAATGGCTACACCTTC
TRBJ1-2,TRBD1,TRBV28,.,CASSSGQGPGAYGYTF,TGTGCCAGCAGTTCTGGACAGGGACCGGGTGCGTATGGCTACACCTTC
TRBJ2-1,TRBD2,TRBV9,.,CASSAGLAGALSLYNEQFF,TGTGCCAGCAGCGCGGGACTAGCGGGAGCCCTAAGCCTCTACAATGAGCAGTTCTTC
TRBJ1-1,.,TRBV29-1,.,CSVTDKVPTVNTEAFF,TGCAGCGTTACCGATAAAGTACCGACAGTGAACACTGAAGCTTTCTTT
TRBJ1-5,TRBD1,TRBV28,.,CASCGDRANQPQHF,TGTGCCAGCTGTGGGGACAGGGCTAATCAGCCCCAGCATTTT
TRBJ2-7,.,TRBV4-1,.,CASSQDPFESNSYEQYF,TGCGCCAGCAGCCAAGATCCGTTCGAGAGTAACTCCTACGAGCAGTACTTC
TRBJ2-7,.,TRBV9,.,CASSVDAGSEQYF,TGTGCCAGCAGCGTAGATGCCGGAAGCGAGCAGTACTTC
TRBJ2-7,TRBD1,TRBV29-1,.,CSARTGSFYEQYF,TGCAGCGCCCGGACAGGGTCTTTCTACGAGCAGTACTTC
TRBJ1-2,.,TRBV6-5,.,CATYLLGGYTF,TGTGCCACCTACTTACTCGGCGGCTACACCTTC
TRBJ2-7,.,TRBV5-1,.,CASSLSGTYEQYF,TGCGCCAGCAGCCTCAGCGGCACCTACGAGCAGTACTTC
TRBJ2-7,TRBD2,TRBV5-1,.,CASSFGLAGTYEQYF,TGCGCCAGCAGCTTCGGACTAGCGGGCACCTACGAGCAGTACTTC
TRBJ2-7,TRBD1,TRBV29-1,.,CSVRTGGHEQYF,TGCAGCGTTAGGACAGGGGGCCACGAGCAGTACTTC
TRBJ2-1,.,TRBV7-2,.,CASSKTGGSYNEQFF,TGTGCCAGCAGTAAGACAGGTGGGTCCTACAATGAGCAGTTCTTC
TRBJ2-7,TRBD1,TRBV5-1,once,CASSVTGTGVSHEQYF,TGCGCCAGCAGCGTAACCGGGACAGGGGTATCCCACGAGCAGTACTTC
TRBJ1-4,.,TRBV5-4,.,CASSEGTVLANEKLFF,TGTGCCAGCAGCGAAGGGACGGTTCTCGCGAATGAAAAACTGTTTTTT
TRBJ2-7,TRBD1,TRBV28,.,CASSPQGTVSTYEQYF,TGTGCCAGCAGTCCCCAAGGGACAGTAAGTACCTACGAGCAGTACTTC
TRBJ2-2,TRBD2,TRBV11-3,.,CASSLVLAGAGTGELFF,TGTGCCAGCAGCTTAGTCCTAGCGGGAGCTGGGACCGGGGAGCTGTTTTTT
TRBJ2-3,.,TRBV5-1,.,CASSLDSADTQYF,TGCGCCAGCAGCTTGGACTCGGCGGATACGCAGTATTTT
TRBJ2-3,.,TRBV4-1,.,CASRERGARGDTQYF,TGCGCCAGCAGGGAACGGGGGGCGAGGGGAGATACGCAGTATTTT
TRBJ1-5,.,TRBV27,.,CASSFGGEGDQPQHF,TGTGCCAGCAGTTTCGGTGGGGAAGGCGATCAGCCCCAGCATTTT
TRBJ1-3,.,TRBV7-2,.,CASSRQAGNTIYF,TGTGCCAGCAGCCGACAGGCTGGAAACACCATATATTTT
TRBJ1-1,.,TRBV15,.,CATSRGTRVEAFF,TGTGCCACCAGCAGAGGTACGAGGGTTGAAGCTTTCTTT
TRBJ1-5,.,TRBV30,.,CAWASGVDQPQHF,TGTGCCTGGGCTTCGGGGGTGGATCAGCCCCAGCATTTT
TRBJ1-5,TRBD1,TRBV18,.,CASSPTGTGGNQPQHF,TGTGCCAGCTCACCTACCGGGACAGGGGGCAATCAGCCCCAGCATTTT
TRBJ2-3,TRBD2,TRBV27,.,CASSLLAGSRMVTDTQYF,TGTGCCAGCAGCTTACTAGCGGGGAGTAGGATGGTCACAGATACGCAGTATTTT
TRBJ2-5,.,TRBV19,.,CASSITIWETQYF,TGTGCCAGTAGTATTACTATATGGGAGACCCAGTACTTC
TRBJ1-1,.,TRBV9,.,CASSGRQSTEAFF,TGTGCCAGCAGCGGACGACAGTCCACTGAAGCTTTCTTT
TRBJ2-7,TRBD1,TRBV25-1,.,CASSRTGGAGYEQYF,TGTGCCAGCAGTAGGACAGGGGGCGCAGGCTACGAGCAGTACTTC
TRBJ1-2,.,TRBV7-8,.,CATQTARDNTLFPYYGYTF,TGTGCCACCCAAACTGCACGGGACAACACCCTCTTTCCTTACTATGGCTACACCTTC
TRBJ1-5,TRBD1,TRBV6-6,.,CASRKDRGNQPQHF,TGTGCCAGCAGAAAAGACAGGGGCAATCAGCCCCAGCATTTT
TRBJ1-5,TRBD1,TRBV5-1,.,CASNPVRTGFGNQPQHF,TGCGCCAGCAACCCCGTCCGGACAGGGTTTGGCAATCAGCCCCAGCATTTT
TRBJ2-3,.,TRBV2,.,CASSARGTTDTQYF,TGTGCCAGCAGTGCCAGGGGTACCACAGATACGCAGTATTTT
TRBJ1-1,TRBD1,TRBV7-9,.,CASSQGDRGNTEAFF,TGTGCCAGCAGTCAGGGAGACAGGGGGAACACTGAAGCTTTCTTT
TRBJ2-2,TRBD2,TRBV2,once,CASRLAVANTGELFF,TGTGCCAGCCGACTAGCGGTCGCGAACACCGGGGAGCTGTTTTTT